This TCR beta chain was identified in a study of cytomegalovirus exposure and HLA in healthy donors. About the study: Earlier, almost 120 million unique TCR beta sequences were recovered from about 170 million T cells by an analysis.

CDR3 size: 13 residues. V was clipped by 2 bases and J by 4 bases, with 9 bases between them. Per germline, CDR1 GTSNPN and CDR2 SVGIG (reference sequence). PCR used 60 Vbeta primers and 13 Jbeta primers. TCRdb's table, derived via immunoSEQ multiplex PCR, lists solely in-frame clones and lacks some. In the table there are around 67,000 clones, around 64% of which are singletons. The specimen was PBMCs. The TCR was taken from a woman aged 45-59 years in good health and CMV-seronegative. This rearrangement joins TRBV30 to TRBJ1-5; D gene uncertain. The CDR3 DNA reads as TGTGCCTGGAGTAGGGAGTTAAATCAGCCCCAGCATTTT. It translates to CAWSRELNQPQHF.